This TCR beta chain came from a study of Ad26.COV2.S vaccination and SARS-CoV-2 variants. The treatment here: around 19 received Ad26.COV2.S at low or high dose, single or two shots; 5 received placebo; per-sample allocation not given. Day 63 following the first vaccine or placebo injection was when the samples were taken. The CDR3 has 16 amino acids. V was cut by 1 base and J by 2 bases, with 15 bases left in between. Germline CDR1 and CDR2: SGHTA and FQGNSA. Sequencing was performed with immunoSEQ multiplex PCR; in TCRdb, only in-frame clones are kept and a portion is missing. The data contain approximately 480,000 clones, approximately 88% of them singletons.

The chain links TRBV7-2 to TRBJ2-7; tentative D call: TRBD1 (6 bases). This TCR came from a person between 18 and 60 years old who received the Ad26.COV2.S COVID-19 vaccine or a placebo. The specimen was peripheral blood, collected in a trial of Ad26.COV2.S vaccine versus placebo. CDR3 DNA: TGTGCCAGCAGCTTAGAAGGACAGCCTAAAACCTACGAGCAGTACTTC. Translation: CASSLEGQPKTYEQYF. Drawing the rest from reference TRBV7-2 and TRBJ2-7, the complete variable domain is GAGVSQSPSNKVTEKGKDVELRCDPISGHTALYWYRQSLGQGLEFLIYFQGNSAPDKSGLPSDRFSAERTGGSVSTLTIQRTQQEDSAVYLCASSLEGQPKTYEQYFGPGTRLTVT.